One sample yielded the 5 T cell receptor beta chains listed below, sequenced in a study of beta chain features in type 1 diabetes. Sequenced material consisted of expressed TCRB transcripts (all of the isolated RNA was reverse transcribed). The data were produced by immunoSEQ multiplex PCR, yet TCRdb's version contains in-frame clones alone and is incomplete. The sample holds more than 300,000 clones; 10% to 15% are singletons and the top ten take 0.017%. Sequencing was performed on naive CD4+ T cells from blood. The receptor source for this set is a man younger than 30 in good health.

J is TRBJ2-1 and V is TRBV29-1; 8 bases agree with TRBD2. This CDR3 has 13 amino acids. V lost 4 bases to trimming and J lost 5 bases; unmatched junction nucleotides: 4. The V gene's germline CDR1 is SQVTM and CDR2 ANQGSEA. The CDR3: CSVALAGHNEQFF. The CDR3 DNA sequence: TGCAGCGTTGCCCTAGCGGGCCACAATGAGCAGTTCTTC.

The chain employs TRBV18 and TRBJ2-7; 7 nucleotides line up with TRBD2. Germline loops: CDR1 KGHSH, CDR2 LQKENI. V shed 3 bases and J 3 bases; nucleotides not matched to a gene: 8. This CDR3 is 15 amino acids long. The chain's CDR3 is CASSPFSGNSYEQYF. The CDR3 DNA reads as TGTGCCAGCTCACCCTTCAGCGGGAACAGCTACGAGCAGTACTTC. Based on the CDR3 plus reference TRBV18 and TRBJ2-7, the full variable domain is NAGVMQNPRHLVRRRGQEARLRCSPMKGHSHVYWYRQLPEEGLKFMVYLQKENIIDESGMPKERFSAEFPKEGPSILRIQQVVRGDSAAYFCASSPFSGNSYEQYFGPGTRLTVT.

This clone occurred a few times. CDR3 protein: CASSLTGSNEQFF. Written as DNA, the CDR3 is TGCGCCAGCAGCTTGACAGGGTCCAATGAGCAGTTCTTC. The V call is TRBV5-1, the J call TRBJ2-1; D perhaps matches TRBD1 (6 bases). The CDR3 runs 13 residues. Trimming stripped 1 base from V and 6 bases from J, with 8 bases between. Germline V CDR1 and CDR2: SGHRS, YFSETQ.

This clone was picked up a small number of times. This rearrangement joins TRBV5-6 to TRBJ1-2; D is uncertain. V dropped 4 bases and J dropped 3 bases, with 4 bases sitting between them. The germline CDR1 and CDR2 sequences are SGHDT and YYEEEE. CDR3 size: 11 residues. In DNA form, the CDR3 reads TGTGCCAGCAGCCAGGACTATGGCTACACCTTC. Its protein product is CASSQDYGYTF.

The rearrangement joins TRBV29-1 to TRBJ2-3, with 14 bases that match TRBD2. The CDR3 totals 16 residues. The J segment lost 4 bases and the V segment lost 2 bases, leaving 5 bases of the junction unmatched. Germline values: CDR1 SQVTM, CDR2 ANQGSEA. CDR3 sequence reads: CSVEPRLAGGPDTQYF. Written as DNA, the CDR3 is TGCAGCGTTGAACCCCGACTAGCGGGGGGGCCAGATACGCAGTATTTT.